These 16 T cell receptor beta chains came from one sample sequenced in a study of cytomegalovirus exposure and HLA in healthy donors. PCR used 60 Vbeta primers and 13 Jbeta primers. TCRdb keeps only in-frame clones here, not all; method: immunoSEQ multiplex PCR. The data contain approximately 170,000 clones, roughly 80% of them seen just once; the ten biggest clones take up around 1.6%. Sequenced input: PBMCs. The receptor set was obtained from a woman aged 18-29 years in good health and CMV-seronegative.

The chain recombines TRBV5-6 with TRBJ2-3; 9 bases are a match to TRBD1. The V and J ends lost 4 bases and 2 bases, in that order; junction bases with no gene match: 5. The CDR3 is made up of 15 amino acids. The germline V gene encodes CDR1 SGHDT and CDR2 YYEEEE. DNA for the CDR3: TGTGCCAGCAGCCCAGGACAGGGGTTCACAGATACGCAGTATTTT. Its protein product is CASSPGQGFTDTQYF.

The chain couples TRBV6-5 to TRBJ2-3; D is possibly TRBD2 (5 bases). Trimming shortened V by 6 bases and J by 3 bases, and 10 bases separated the two germline ends. This CDR3 comprises 13 residues. Germline assignment: CDR1 MNHEY and CDR2 SVGAGI. Here the CDR3 reads CASRRTSTDTQYF. The DNA of the CDR3 is TGTGCCAGCAGACGCACTAGTACAGATACGCAGTATTTT.

The chain employs TRBV19 and TRBJ1-2; 9 bases are a match to TRBD1. CDR3 length: 14 residues. The V segment lost 7 bases and the J segment 3 bases; nucleotides outside the gene matches: 6. Per the germline V gene, CDR1 is LNHDA and CDR2 is SQIVND (reference sequence). CDR3 sequence: CASTADRGYYGYTF. The CDR3 DNA is TGTGCCAGTACCGCCGACAGGGGGTACTATGGCTACACCTTC.

J is TRBJ1-4 and V is TRBV28; tentative D call: TRBD1 (6 bases). The CDR3 is made up of 15 amino acids. Trimming removed 7 bases from V and 5 bases from J, with 17 bases in between. Germline V lookup: CDR1 MDHEN, CDR2 SYDVKM. The CDR3 region is CASTRPGAVNEKLFF. CDR3 in DNA: TGTGCCAGCACCCGACCAGGGGCGGTCAATGAAAAACTGTTTTTT. Variable domain in full (rest from reference TRBV28 and TRBJ1-4): DVKVTQSSRYLVKRTGEKVFLECVQDMDHENMFWYRQDPGLGLRLIYFSYDVKMKEKGDIPEGYSVSREKKERFSLILESASTNQTSMYLCASTRPGAVNEKLFFGSGTQLSVL.

The chain recombines TRBV19 with TRBJ1-1; possibly TRBD1 for D (5 bases). Germline V gene sequence: CDR1 LNHDA, CDR2 SQIVND (reference sequence). V dropped 6 bases and J dropped 3 bases, with 11 bases sitting between them. The CDR3 consists of 13 residues. CDR3 sequence: CASSNRMDTEAFF. DNA for the CDR3: TGTGCCAGTAGCAACAGGATGGACACTGAAGCTTTCTTT.

The gene calls are TRBV30 and TRBJ2-7; 8 positions agree with TRBD2. This CDR3 contains 16 residues. CDR1 GTSNPN and CDR2 SVGIG come from the germline V gene (reference sequence). J lost 0 bases, V lost 1 base, and 8 bases had no gene match. The CDR3 DNA is TGTGCCTGGAGTGATTTAGTAGCGGGGAGCTCCTACGAGCAGTACTTC. Encoded protein: CAWSDLVAGSSYEQYF.

The V and J genes are TRBV29-1 and TRBJ2-7; D gene unclear. Germline V CDR1 and CDR2: SQVTM, ANQGSEA. This CDR3 has 13 amino acids. V was pared by 6 bases and J by 2 bases, with 14 bases between. CDR3 nucleotide sequence: TGCAGCGTATCTATTGCAGGCACCTACGAGCAGTACTTC. It translates to CSVSIAGTYEQYF.

The V and J genes are TRBV4-3 and TRBJ2-1; TRBD1 matches 9 bases. This CDR3 comprises 16 residues. Looked up from germline, CDR1 is LGHNA and CDR2 is YSLEER. Losses at the gene ends were 2 bases for V and 0 bases for J; bases not matched to a gene: 2. In DNA, the CDR3 is TGCGCCAGCAGCCAACAACAGGGGGCCTCCTACAATGAGCAGTTCTTC. Protein product: CASSQQQGASYNEQFF.

V usage is TRBV27 and J usage is TRBJ2-1; 10 bases are a match to TRBD1. In germline, CDR1 is MNHEY, CDR2 SMNVEV (reference sequence). This CDR3 has 15 residues. V shed 6 bases, J shed 9 bases, and the junction held 11 bases outside the gene matches. CDR3 sequence (DNA): TGTGCCAGCAGCCCCCGCCGGGACAGGGGCGGTGAGCAGTTCTTC. Translation gives CASSPRRDRGGEQFF.

V is TRBV6-5 and J is TRBJ2-7; 9 bases map to TRBD1. The germline CDR1 and CDR2 sequences are MNHEY and SVGAGI. Trimming took 5 bases from V and 6 from J; bases not matched to a gene: 11. This CDR3 comprises 15 residues. In nucleotides, the CDR3 is TGTGCCAGCAGTATAACAGGGGGCAGTCCCGTCGAGCAGTACTTC. Protein sequence: CASSITGGSPVEQYF.

The chain couples TRBV5-1 to TRBJ2-5, with D unresolved. Per germline, CDR1 SGHRS and CDR2 YFSETQ. V was shortened by 0 bases and J by 3 bases, with 15 bases between the two germline ends. The CDR3 length is 16 residues. This chain's CDR3 is CASSLAVGAGEETQYF. The DNA of the CDR3 is TGCGCCAGCAGCTTGGCAGTAGGAGCCGGCGAAGAGACCCAGTACTTC.

This rearrangement joins TRBV9 to TRBJ1-2; D unresolved. The CDR3 totals 16 residues. Trimming left V 3 bases short and J 4 bases short, with 19 bases between. CDR1 is SGDLS, CDR2 YYNGEE, per germline. The CDR3 DNA is TGTGCCAGCAGCGCCCCATCAGGTTCACTGGGCTATGGCTACACCTTC. Protein: CASSAPSGSLGYGYTF.

The chain combines TRBV6-1 with TRBJ2-1; 7 bases line up with TRBD2. CDR1 is MNHNS and CDR2 is SASEGT in the germline V gene. The CDR3 length is 14 residues. Trimming removed 7 bases from V and 0 bases from J; junction bases left unmatched: 3. CDR3 nucleotide sequence: TGTGCCAGCACGTGGGGGGGCTCCTACAATGAGCAGTTCTTC. This translates into CASTWGGSYNEQFF.

This chain joins TRBV28 and TRBJ1-5; TRBD1 is a possible D gene (6 bases). The CDR3 covers 14 residues. Per the germline V gene, CDR1 is MDHEN and CDR2 is SYDVKM. V was clipped by 11 bases and J by 1 base, with 15 bases between them. CDR3 protein: CAAGAVKSNQPQHF. The DNA of the CDR3 is TGTGCCGCAGGGGCAGTAAAAAGCAATCAGCCCCAGCATTTT.

The chain combines TRBV29-1 with TRBJ1-1, with a weak D call TRBD1 (6 bases). Germline V gene lookup returns CDR1 SQVTM and CDR2 ANQGSEA. Trimming removed 4 bases from V and 7 bases from J, with 13 bases in between. The CDR3 extends over 12 amino acids. The CDR3 DNA reads TGCAGCGTTGTTGGACAGAGATTTGAAGCTTTCTTT. As protein: CSVVGQRFEAFF.

The table lists this clone with a count of one. The rearrangement joins TRBV18 to TRBJ1-1; 10 bases align to TRBD1. The CDR3 extends over 17 amino acids. Germline CDR1 reads KGHSH; CDR2 reads LQKENI. J lost 4 bases, V lost 0 bases, and 8 bases had no gene match. In DNA, the CDR3 is TGTGCCAGCTCACCACCGCCCGGGACAGGGGAGGTCACTGAAGCTTTCTTT. Translated, it gives CASSPPPGTGEVTEAFF.